This TCR beta chain was observed in a study of early T cells in non-severe SARS-CoV-2 infection. Turning to the study itself: From unsorted whole blood, bulk RNA was sequenced, and the chains remained unpaired.

This clonotype was seen repeatedly, ten times or more. The V gene end was trimmed by 0 bases and the J gene end by 1 base; junction bases not matched to a gene: 4. The CDR3 loop spans 16 amino acids. Germline V gives CDR1 MNHNY, CDR2 SVGAGI (reference sequence). TCRdb passed the 5' RACE reads through MiXCR, listing each CDR3 protein once. The repertoire holds about 26,000 distinct CDR3 sequences, with less than 5% as singletons. The sequenced material came from whole blood. The receptor was isolated from an adult who was a healthcare worker with PCR-confirmed SARS-CoV-2 infection or an uninfected control (not recorded which). The rearrangement joins TRBV6-6 to TRBJ2-3; 7 bases are a match to TRBD2. The CDR3 reads CASSYSASGRTDTQYF. CDR3 nucleotide sequence: TGTGCCAGCAGTTACTCCGCTAGCGGACGCACAGATACGCAGTATTTT.